The 8 T cell receptor beta chains below all came from one sample that was sequenced in a study of PD-L1 blockade in urothelial cancer. Time point here: peripheral blood 6 weeks after treatment start. Method: immunoSEQ multiplex PCR; TCRdb's copy keeps in-frame clones and lacks some. The sample has around 48,000 clones, approximately 84% seen once; the top ten hold 8.5% to 12%. The sequenced sample was PBMCs, obtained around atezolizumab (anti-PD-L1) treatment. All receptors come from a man in his 60s with urothelial cancer.

The rearrangement links TRBV5-1 to TRBJ2-5; tentative D call: TRBD2 (6 bases). Trimming took 0 bases from V and 5 from J, leaving 11 bases between them. Germline V gene data show CDR1 as SGHRS and CDR2 as YFSETQ. The CDR3 is 14 amino acids. CDR3: CASSLGVSGETQYF. CDR3 bases: TGCGCCAGCAGCTTGGGGGTTAGCGGTGAGACCCAGTACTTC.

The chain recombines TRBV6-1 with TRBJ1-4; D unclear. The germline V and J ends were trimmed by 6 bases and 5 bases, with 13 bases remaining between them. Per the germline V gene, CDR1 is MNHNS and CDR2 is SASEGT. The CDR3 extends over 14 amino acids. This chain's CDR3 is CASRAGPSNEKLFF. CDR3 bases: TGTGCCAGCAGGGCGGGCCCCTCCAATGAAAAACTGTTTTTT.

The V and J genes are TRBV19 and TRBJ2-2, with D tentatively TRBD1 (6 bases). There are 12 residues in the CDR3. Trimming removed 8 bases at V and 7 bases at J, with 11 bases between. Germline V gene data show CDR1 as LNHDA and CDR2 as SQIVND (reference sequence). DNA for the CDR3: TGTGCCAGTGGCCCACAGGGCGGGGAGCTGTTTTTT. It encodes CASGPQGGELFF.

J is TRBJ2-1 and V is TRBV4-2; the match to TRBD2 covers 8 bases. From germline, CDR1 is LGHNA and CDR2 YNFKEQ. The junction had 12 bases not matched to a gene; V was cut back by 4 bases and J by 7 bases. CDR3 length: 16 amino acids. CDR3 loop: CASSLGGGPPGNEQFF. CDR3 in DNA: TGTGCCAGCAGCCTCGGGGGGGGCCCTCCGGGGAATGAGCAGTTCTTC.

The genes are TRBV7-3 and TRBJ2-1, with 11 bases fitting TRBD2. CDR3 length equals 17 residues. J was trimmed by 7 bases and V by 5 bases; bases with no gene match: 13. Germline V gives CDR1 SGHTA, CDR2 FQGTGA. CDR3 loop: CASSPSVVAGGLNEQFF. CDR3 DNA sequence: TGTGCCAGCAGCCCCTCCGTCGTAGCGGGGGGGCTTAATGAGCAGTTCTTC.

The CDR3 nucleotides read TGCGCCGGACAGGGTCAGACTGAAGCTTTCTTT. This codes for CAGQGQTEAFF. This chain connects TRBV5-1 to TRBJ1-1; 8 nucleotides agree with TRBD1. This CDR3 contains 11 residues. Trimming at V came to 10 bases and at J to 5 bases, leaving 4 bases not matched to a gene. Per germline, CDR1 SGHRS and CDR2 YFSETQ. The complete variable domain, with remaining parts taken from reference TRBV5-1 and TRBJ1-1, reads KAGVTQTPRYLIKTRGQQVTLSCSPISGHRSVSWYQQTPGQGLQFLFEYFSETQRNKGNFPGRFSGRQFSNSRSEMNVSTLELGDSALYLCAGQGQTEAFFGQGTRLTVV.

This chain uses TRBV5-1 with TRBJ1-3; D is undetermined. The CDR3 sequence is 16 residues long. V lost 0 bases, J lost 0 bases, and 10 bases lay in between. Looked up from germline, CDR1 is SGHRS and CDR2 is YFSETQ. CDR3 residues: CASSLAGLSSGNTIYF. CDR3 sequence (DNA): TGCGCCAGCAGCTTGGCCGGGTTGAGCTCTGGAAACACCATATATTTT.

This chain connects TRBV6-6 to TRBJ1-4; 9 nucleotides line up with TRBD1. Germline V lookup: CDR1 MNHNY, CDR2 SVGAGI (reference sequence). The CDR3 sequence is 15 residues long. Unmatched junction bases numbered 5, after V lost 4 bases and J lost 5 bases. This CDR3 is CASSSPQGANEKLFF. CDR3 DNA sequence: TGTGCCAGCAGTTCACCACAGGGGGCAAATGAAAAACTGTTTTTT.